The 23 T cell receptor beta chains given below trace back to one sample, sequenced in a study of glioma-infiltrating T cells after dendritic cell vaccination. Data came from immunoSEQ multiplex PCR; TCRdb stores just in-frame clones and leaves some out. Of around 72,000 clones in the sample, 81% were seen once. The sample consisted of blood, taken before dendritic cell vaccination. The source is a human donor with glioblastoma.

This clone was detected a few times. The chain links TRBV2 to TRBJ2-7; a possible D gene is TRBD1 (6 bases). V was clipped by 6 bases and J by 3 bases, with 9 bases between them. CDR1 is SNHLY, CDR2 FYNNEI, per germline. The CDR3 is made up of 12 amino acids. The CDR3 DNA reads TGTGCCAGCAGCCGGGACATCTACGAGCAGTACTTC. Translating gives CASSRDIYEQYF.

The V gene is TRBV2, the J gene TRBJ2-5; the D gene is possibly TRBD2 (5 bases). Looked up from germline, CDR1 is SNHLY and CDR2 is FYNNEI. The CDR3 sequence is 13 residues long. V lost 3 bases and J lost 5, with 10 bases in between. The chain's CDR3 is CASSDRTPETQYF. The CDR3, as DNA: TGTGCCAGCAGTGACCGGACTCCGGAGACCCAGTACTTC.

This clone occurred a few times. The chain uses TRBV5-8 and TRBJ1-2; D not certain. CDR1 is SGHTS, CDR2 YDEGEE, per germline. V was cut by 2 bases and J by 0 bases, with 14 bases left in between. The CDR3 totals 16 residues. DNA of the CDR3: TGTGCCAGCAGCTTCCGCACTAAGGTCCCTAACTATGGCTACACCTTC. Protein: CASSFRTKVPNYGYTF.

The gene calls are TRBV2 and TRBJ1-2; D perhaps matches TRBD1 (5 bases). Germline lookup yields CDR1 SNHLY and CDR2 FYNNEI. Deletions cut 4 bases from V and 8 bases from J, with 20 bases between. The CDR3 runs 15 residues. The CDR3 sequence: CASSGGRGAGKGYTF. Written as DNA, the CDR3 is TGTGCCAGCAGTGGGGGAAGGGGCGCGGGGAAAGGCTACACCTTC.

The chain combines TRBV7-9 with TRBJ1-1, with 8 bases identical to TRBD1. This CDR3 is 14 amino acids long. Germline V gives CDR1 SEHNR, CDR2 FQNEAQ (reference sequence). Trimming removed 5 bases from V and 5 bases from J; junction bases left unmatched: 7. CDR3 sequence: CASSIQGAGTEAFF. The CDR3 nucleotides are TGTGCCAGCAGCATTCAGGGGGCTGGAACTGAAGCTTTCTTT.

The V and J genes are TRBV7-2 and TRBJ1-5; 8 bases align to TRBD1. The CDR3 loop spans 16 amino acids. Germline loops: CDR1 SGHTA, CDR2 FQGNSA. V was clipped by 1 base and J by 0 bases; unmatched bases: 2. The CDR3 loop reads CASSLGGQASNQPQHF. The CDR3 region has the DNA TGTGCCAGCAGCTTAGGGGGACAGGCTAGCAATCAGCCCCAGCATTTT.

This chain joins TRBV27 and TRBJ2-1; 8 nucleotides line up with TRBD2. Trimming at V came to 10 bases and at J to 6 bases, leaving 8 bases not matched to a gene. The CDR3 runs 13 residues. The germline gives CDR1 MNHEY, CDR2 SMNVEV (reference sequence). The CDR3 sequence is CATHSGTSNEQFF. As DNA, the CDR3 is TGTGCCACCCACTCCGGGACTAGCAATGAGCAGTTCTTC.

This chain connects TRBV6-1 to TRBJ2-3, with no clear D. Per germline, CDR1 MNHNS and CDR2 SASEGT. Trimming took 5 bases from V and 5 from J, leaving 14 bases between them. The CDR3 has 14 residues. The CDR3 region is CASSPLDLGDTQYF. CDR3 DNA: TGTGCCAGCAGTCCCTTAGACCTAGGAGATACGCAGTATTTT.

V gene TRBV7-8 combines with J gene TRBJ2-5, with 8 bases identical to TRBD1. This CDR3 has 14 residues. J lost 2 bases, V lost 3 bases, and 2 bases had no gene match. The germline V gene encodes CDR1 SGHVS and CDR2 FQNEAQ. The CDR3 region has the DNA TGTGCCAGCAGCTTCCGGACAGGGCAAGAGACCCAGTACTTC. Translation: CASSFRTGQETQYF. Combining the CDR3 with reference TRBV7-8 and TRBJ2-5 gives the whole variable domain GAGVSQSPRYKVAKRGQDVALRCDPISGHVSLFWYQQALGQGPEFLTYFQNEAQLDKSGLPSDRFFAERPEGSVSTLKIQRTQQEDSAVYLCASSFRTGQETQYFGPGTRLLVL.

The rearrangement uses TRBV5-4 and TRBJ2-3; D is perhaps TRBD1 (6 bases). V was shortened by 1 base and J by 10 bases, with 10 bases between the two germline ends. The CDR3 is 12 residues long. Germline V gene data show CDR1 as SGHNT and CDR2 as YYREEE (reference sequence). The CDR3 here is CASSLRGIPQYF. The CDR3, as DNA: TGTGCCAGCAGCTTGAGGGGGATTCCGCAGTATTTT.

CDR3 loop: CASRWDRNYNEQFF. CDR3 in DNA: TGTGCCAGCAGATGGGACAGAAACTACAATGAGCAGTTCTTC. The genes are TRBV6-1 and TRBJ2-1; 7 bases align to TRBD1. V lost 6 bases and J lost 3; bases outside the gene matches: 5. CDR1 is MNHNS and CDR2 is SASEGT in the germline V gene. This CDR3 has 14 residues.

The CDR3: CASSWGGAPGYTF. Written as DNA, the CDR3 is TGTGCCAGCAGCTGGGGGGGGGCGCCTGGCTACACCTTC. The chain uses TRBV7-8 and TRBJ1-2, with D possibly being TRBD1 (6 bases). The germline CDR1 and CDR2 sequences are SGHVS and FQNEAQ. V was clipped by 4 bases and J by 7 bases, with 13 bases between them. This CDR3 contains 13 residues.

The chain uses TRBV7-6 and TRBJ2-1, with 8 bases matching TRBD2. Germline CDR1 is SGHVS and CDR2 is FNYEAQ. With V trimmed by 5 bases and J by 9 bases, 12 bases remained unmatched. CDR3 length: 15 amino acids. The CDR3 sequence: CASSPSGGGQGEQFF. The CDR3, as DNA: TGTGCCAGCAGCCCCTCGGGCGGGGGGCAGGGTGAGCAGTTCTTC.

This chain links TRBV6-5 with TRBJ1-3; the match to TRBD1 covers 7 bases. With 7 bases clipped from V and 0 bases from J, the junction kept 3 bases outside the gene matches. The CDR3 runs 14 residues. CDR1 and CDR2 (germline): MNHEY, SVGAGI. The CDR3 loop is CASTGTASGNTIYF. Written as DNA, the CDR3 is TGTGCCAGCACCGGGACAGCCTCTGGAAACACCATATATTTT.

This clone has more than one count but fewer than ten. The chain recombines TRBV14 with TRBJ1-6; no firm D call. The CDR3 consists of 15 residues. Germline-derived CDR1 and CDR2 are SGHDN and FVKESK. V shed 4 bases and J shed 4 bases, with 11 bases lying between them. In nucleotides, the CDR3 is TGTGCCAGCAGCCCCGGGGAGTCTTATAATTCACCCCTCCACTTT. Protein product: CASSPGESYNSPLHF.

The gene calls are TRBV18 and TRBJ1-2, with a weak D call TRBD1 (6 bases). The length of the CDR3 is 14 residues. CDR1 and CDR2 (germline): KGHSH, LQKENI. Trimming stripped 5 bases from V and 4 bases from J, with 14 bases between. The CDR3 region has the DNA TGTGCCAGCTCATTACAGGGTTCTGGCTATGGCTACACCTTC. Protein product: CASSLQGSGYGYTF.

The V call is TRBV29-1, the J call TRBJ2-7, with TRBD2 matching over 12 bases. In germline, CDR1 is SQVTM, CDR2 ANQGSEA. V shed 6 bases and J 3 bases; nucleotides not matched to a gene: 3. This CDR3 is built from 13 residues. The CDR3 DNA reads as TGCAGCGTCGGGACTAGCGGGCGCTACGAGCAGTACTTC. It codes for CSVGTSGRYEQYF.

The chain is built from TRBV7-9 and TRBJ1-2, with TRBD1 matching over 8 bases. Germline V gene data show CDR1 as SEHNR and CDR2 as FQNEAQ (reference sequence). V gave up 3 bases and J gave up 5 bases; unmatched junction bases: 8. There are 15 residues in the CDR3. The CDR3 protein is CASSFSGGSPYGYTF. The CDR3 coding sequence is TGTGCCAGCAGCTTCTCAGGGGGCTCCCCTTATGGCTACACCTTC. The variable domain in full, completed from reference TRBV7-9 and TRBJ1-2, reads DTGVSQNPRHKITKRGQNVTFRCDPISEHNRLYWYRQTLGQGPEFLTYFQNEAQLEKSRLLSDRFSAERPKGSFSTLEIQRTEQGDSAMYLCASSFSGGSPYGYTFGSGTRLTVV.

The gene calls are TRBV23-1 and TRBJ1-2; 10 nucleotides agree with TRBD1. TRBV23-1 is known as an ORF, though its function is uncertain. V shed 6 bases, J shed 2 bases, and the junction held 9 bases outside the gene matches. The CDR3 sequence is 16 residues long. CDR3 sequence reads: CASRDRGKWLNYGYTF. Written as DNA, the CDR3 is TGCGCCAGCAGGGACAGGGGGAAGTGGTTGAACTATGGCTACACCTTC.

The rearrangement uses TRBV6-5 and TRBJ2-7, with D possibly TRBD1 on 5 matching bases. CDR1 and CDR2 from the germline V gene are MNHEY and SVGAGI. Trimming pared 8 bases from V and 2 bases from J, leaving 13 bases between. The length of the CDR3 is 13 residues. CDR3 residues: CASVREAPYEQYF. The CDR3 nucleotides read TGTGCCAGCGTCAGGGAAGCCCCCTACGAGCAGTACTTC.

The chain couples TRBV5-1 to TRBJ1-1, with 7 nucleotides matching TRBD1. This CDR3 comprises 15 residues. V dropped 5 bases and J dropped 1; count of bases not matched to a gene: 8. In germline, CDR1 is SGHRS, CDR2 YFSETQ. The CDR3 DNA reads TGCGCCAGCAGTGGGGACAGCGGAGCGAACACTGAAGCTTTCTTT. Its protein product is CASSGDSGANTEAFF.

V gene TRBV2 combines with J gene TRBJ2-5; TRBD1 agrees at 10 bases. The V and J ends lost 4 bases and 2 bases, in that order; junction bases with no gene match: 19. CDR3 length: 20 residues. Germline CDR1 is SNHLY and CDR2 is FYNNEI. The CDR3 DNA follows: TGTGCCAGCAGTGGGGACAGGGGATCGATCCAAGTTCTAGTTCAAGAGACCCAGTACTTC. Protein product: CASSGDRGSIQVLVQETQYF.

This chain joins TRBV18 and TRBJ2-7, with 7 bases matching TRBD1. The V gene end was trimmed by 3 bases and the J gene end by 7 bases; junction bases not matched to a gene: 6. Germline values: CDR1 KGHSH, CDR2 LQKENI. The length of the CDR3 is 13 residues. CDR3 region: CASSPGTVQEQYF. In DNA form, the CDR3 reads TGTGCCAGCTCACCCGGGACAGTCCAAGAGCAGTACTTC. Full variable domain (rest looked up from reference TRBV18 and TRBJ2-7): NAGVMQNPRHLVRRRGQEARLRCSPMKGHSHVYWYRQLPEEGLKFMVYLQKENIIDESGMPKERFSAEFPKEGPSILRIQQVVRGDSAAYFCASSPGTVQEQYFGPGTRLTVT.